This T cell receptor (beta chain) was recorded in a study of blood T cell repertoires in COVID-19. On the study more broadly: The origin of the acute and convalescent COVID-19 samples was the United States, Italy and Spain. In each case, the material was cDNA or gDNA derived from T cells, B-cell-depleted T cells, or PBMCs.

CDR1 is SGHTA, CDR2 FQGNSA, per germline. J was trimmed by 5 bases and V by 7 bases; bases with no gene match: 7. The length of the CDR3 is 14 residues. The authors' processing: Reference gene primer amplification in the assay estimated nucleated cell counts. The method was immunoSEQ multiplex PCR; TCRdb's version includes in-frame clones alone and lacks a portion of them. Clonal size and the V and J genes are those of that table, whereas D and trimming came from the DNA. Of about 67,000 clones listed, just under 80% were seen once; the top ten hold 6.3%. This chain links TRBV7-2 with TRBJ2-3, with 9 bases lining up with TRBD2. The sequence came from a woman in her sixties or seventies with acute or convalescent COVID-19. Sequencing was carried out using peripheral blood. For the CDR3, the DNA is TGTGCCAGCACGATAGCGGGGGTCGGAGATACGCAGTATTTT. This translates into CASTIAGVGDTQYF.